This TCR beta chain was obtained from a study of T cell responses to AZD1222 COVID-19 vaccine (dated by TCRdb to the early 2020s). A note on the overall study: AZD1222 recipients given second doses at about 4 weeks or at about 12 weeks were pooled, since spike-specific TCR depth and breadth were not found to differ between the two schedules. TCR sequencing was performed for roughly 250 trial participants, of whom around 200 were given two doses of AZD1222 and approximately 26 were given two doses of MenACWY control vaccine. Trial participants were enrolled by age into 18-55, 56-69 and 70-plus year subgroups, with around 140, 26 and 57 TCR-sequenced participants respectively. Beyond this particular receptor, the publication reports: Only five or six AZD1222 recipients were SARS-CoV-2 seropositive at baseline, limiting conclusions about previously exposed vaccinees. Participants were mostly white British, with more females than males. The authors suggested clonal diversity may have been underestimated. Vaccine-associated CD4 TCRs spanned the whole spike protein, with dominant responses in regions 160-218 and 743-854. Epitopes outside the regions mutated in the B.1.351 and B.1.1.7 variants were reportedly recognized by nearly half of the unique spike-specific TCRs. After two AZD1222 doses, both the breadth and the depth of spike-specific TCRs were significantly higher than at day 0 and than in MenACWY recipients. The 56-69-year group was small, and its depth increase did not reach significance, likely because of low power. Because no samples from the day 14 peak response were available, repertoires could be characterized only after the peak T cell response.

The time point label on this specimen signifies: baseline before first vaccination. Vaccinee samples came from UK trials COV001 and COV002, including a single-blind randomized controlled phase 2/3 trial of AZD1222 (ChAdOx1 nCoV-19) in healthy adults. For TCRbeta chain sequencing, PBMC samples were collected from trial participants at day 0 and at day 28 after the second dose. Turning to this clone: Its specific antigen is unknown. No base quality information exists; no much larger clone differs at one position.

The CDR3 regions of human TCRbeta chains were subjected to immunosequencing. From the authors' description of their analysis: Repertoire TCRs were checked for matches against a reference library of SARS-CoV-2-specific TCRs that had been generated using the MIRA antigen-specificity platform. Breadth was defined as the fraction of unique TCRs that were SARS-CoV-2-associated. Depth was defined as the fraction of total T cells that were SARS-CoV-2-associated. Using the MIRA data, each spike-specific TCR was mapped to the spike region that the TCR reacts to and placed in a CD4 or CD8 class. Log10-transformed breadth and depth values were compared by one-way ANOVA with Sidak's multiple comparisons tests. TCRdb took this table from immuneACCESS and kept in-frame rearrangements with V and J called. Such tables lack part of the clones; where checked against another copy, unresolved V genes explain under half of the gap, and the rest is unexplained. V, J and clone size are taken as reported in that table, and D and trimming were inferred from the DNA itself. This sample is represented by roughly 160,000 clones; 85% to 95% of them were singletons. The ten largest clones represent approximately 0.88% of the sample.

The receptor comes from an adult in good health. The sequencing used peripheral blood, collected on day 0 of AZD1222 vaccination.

The DNA is as follows: TGTGCCAGCAGCTTTTGGGGACAGGGCCTTGAGCAGTTCTTC. Protein translation: CASSFWGQGLEQFF. The chain couples TRBV7-9 to TRBJ2-1; TRBD1 agrees with 9 junctional bases. The CDR3, from cysteine to phenylalanine, totals 14 residues. Of all the DNA, just the CDR3 is kept, 42 bases in frame from base 1. CDR1 and CDR2, per the germline V gene (reference sequence), are SEHNR and FQNEAQ. Trimming leaves V shorter by 3 bases and J shorter by 9 bases, with the junction holding 6 bases beyond the gene matches.